One and the same sample provided the 30 T cell receptor beta chains below, sequenced in a study of T cells in Graves' hyperthyroidism and ophthalmopathy. Using RNA transcripts as the source, TCR beta CDR3 regions were amplified. The HTBI primer set was used in a first-round RT-PCR of the TCR CDR3. TCRdb called the multiplex PCR reads again in MiXCR, with one record for every CDR3 protein. The repertoire holds 370,000 or so distinct CDR3 sequences, more than 20% seen once, with around 79% in the top ten. The sequenced material came from blood. The source is a man aged 45 to 65 with Graves' hyperthyroidism.

The sample holds a few counts of this clonotype. The chain joins TRBV20-1 to TRBJ2-3, with D possibly being TRBD2 (6 bases). The V gene lost 4 bases and the J gene lost 2 bases, with 10 bases spanning the gap. Germline V lookup: CDR1 DFQATT, CDR2 SNEGSKA (reference sequence). This CDR3 has 13 residues. This chain's CDR3 is CSAMPGLTDTQYF. CDR3 bases: TGCAGTGCTATGCCGGGACTCACAGATACGCAGTATTTT.

This clonotype was recorded a few times. The V call is TRBV20-1, the J call TRBJ2-2; D unclear. Per the germline V gene, CDR1 is DFQATT and CDR2 is SNEGSKA (reference sequence). V lost 0 bases and J 1 base, leaving 3 bases between the germline ends. This CDR3 comprises 13 residues. CDR3 region: CSARDWNTGELFF. The CDR3 nucleotides read TGCAGTGCTAGAGATTGGAACACCGGGGAGCTGTTTTTT.

This clonotype was recorded a few times. This sequence joins TRBV30 and TRBJ2-3; D remains ambiguous. The CDR3 loop spans 12 amino acids. From germline, CDR1 is GTSNPN and CDR2 SVGIG (reference sequence). The V end was cut by 1 base, the J end by 3 bases, with 5 bases between. This chain's CDR3 is CAWSARTDTQYF. The DNA of the CDR3 is TGTGCCTGGAGTGCAAGGACAGATACGCAGTATTTT.

This clonotype was seen only a few times. The J gene is TRBJ2-1, the V gene TRBV11-3, with 7 bases lining up with TRBD2. Germline values: CDR1 SGHNT, CDR2 YENEEA. The CDR3 is 16 residues long. The junction had 12 bases not matched to a gene; V was cut back by 6 bases and J by 4 bases. CDR3 in amino acids: CASSLEREPRYNEQFF. DNA for the CDR3: TGTGCCAGCAGTCTCGAGCGGGAACCGAGGTACAATGAGCAGTTCTTC.

This chain uses TRBV20-1 with TRBJ2-1, with TRBD2 matching over 9 bases. Trimming removed 5 bases from V and 7 bases from J; junction bases left unmatched: 18. From germline, CDR1 is DFQATT and CDR2 SNEGSKA (reference sequence). The CDR3 runs 17 residues. CDR3 sequence (DNA): TGCAGTGCTCCAGGGGACTGGCGGGAGGGCCATGGGAATGAGCAGTTCTTC. The encoded protein is CSAPGDWREGHGNEQFF.

The V call is TRBV7-3, the J call TRBJ2-1; tentative D call: TRBD2 (6 bases). The length of the CDR3 is 13 residues. CDR1 is SGHTA and CDR2 is FQGTGA in the germline V gene. Trimming stripped 5 bases from V and 7 bases from J, with 12 bases between. In DNA, the CDR3 is TGTGCCAGCAGCCCGACTAGTGGGAATGAGCAGTTCTTC. This sequence encodes CASSPTSGNEQFF.

At least ten counts were recorded for this clonotype. The chain combines TRBV29-1 with TRBJ1-1; weak D call: TRBD1 (6 bases). V lost 4 bases and J 6 bases, leaving 18 bases between the germline ends. The germline CDR1 and CDR2 sequences are SQVTM and ANQGSEA. The CDR3 covers 14 residues. CDR3: CSVAWGGGWSEAFF. The CDR3 nucleotides are TGCAGCGTTGCTTGGGGAGGGGGATGGTCTGAAGCTTTCTTT.

This clonotype was detected only a few times. This chain uses TRBV7-7 with TRBJ2-5, with TRBD2 matching 8 bases. Germline loops: CDR1 SSHAT, CDR2 FNYEAQ (reference sequence). V trimming: 5 bases; J trimming: 5 bases; junction bases outside the gene matches: 16. This CDR3 is 17 amino acids long. CDR3 region: CASSLGAGGKGWETQYF. CDR3 DNA: TGTGCCAGCAGCCTGGGGGCGGGGGGTAAAGGCTGGGAGACCCAGTACTTC. Full variable domain (rest looked up from reference TRBV7-7 and TRBJ2-5): GAGVSQSPRYKVTKRGQDVTLRCDPISSHATLYWYQQALGQGPEFLTYFNYEAQPDKSGLPSDRFSAERPEGSISTLTIQRTEQRDSAMYRCASSLGAGGKGWETQYFGPGTRLLVL.

There are a few counts of this clonotype. The chain recombines TRBV7-3 with TRBJ1-1, with D perhaps matching TRBD1 (6 bases). V lost 5 bases, J lost 6 bases, and 13 bases lay in between. Looked up from germline, CDR1 is SGHTA and CDR2 is FQGTGA. The CDR3 length is 13 residues. CDR3 DNA: TGTGCCAGCAGCCCTCAAGGGGGTTCTGAAGCTTTCTTT. The encoded protein is CASSPQGGSEAFF.

The chain has TRBV5-1 and TRBJ1-5; tentatively, D is TRBD1 (5 bases). The length of the CDR3 is 15 residues. V lost 4 bases and J 6 bases, leaving 17 bases between the germline ends. Germline V gives CDR1 SGHRS, CDR2 YFSETQ. The CDR3 is CASSAEGLPLQPQHF. In DNA, the CDR3 is TGCGCCAGCAGCGCCGAGGGGCTTCCCCTTCAGCCCCAGCATTTT.

V usage is TRBV12-5 and J usage is TRBJ2-5; maybe TRBD2 (5 bases). Trimming removed 5 bases from V and 1 base from J, with 5 bases in between. There are 12 residues in the CDR3. Per the germline V gene, CDR1 is LGHNT and CDR2 is FRNRAP. CDR3 region: CASGGSQETQYF. As DNA, the CDR3 is TGTGCTAGTGGTGGGAGCCAAGAGACCCAGTACTTC.

This rearrangement joins TRBV12-3 or TRBV12-4 to TRBJ2-1; 13 bases line up with TRBD2. V was clipped by 5 bases and J by 9 bases; unmatched bases: 7. This CDR3 is built from 15 residues. The CDR3 loop is CASSTSGRASGEQFF. The CDR3 coding sequence is TGTGCCAGCAGTACTAGCGGGAGGGCCTCTGGTGAGCAGTTCTTC.

The chain carries TRBV6-5 and TRBJ2-5; a weak D match, TRBD2 (5 bases). The V and J ends lost 2 bases and 5 bases respectively, with 12 bases between them. Germline loops: CDR1 MNHEY, CDR2 SVGAGI. The CDR3 runs to 14 residues. CDR3 loop: CASSYRGSGETQYF. The CDR3 DNA reads TGTGCCAGCAGTTACCGAGGGAGTGGTGAGACCCAGTACTTC.

This clonotype was detected many times. J is TRBJ1-1 and V is TRBV28; D possibly corresponds to TRBD1 (5 bases). Germline loops: CDR1 MDHEN, CDR2 SYDVKM. CDR3 length: 15 residues. Trimming removed 3 bases from V and 0 bases from J, with 11 bases in between. The CDR3 region is CASSLGGSLNTEAFF. Here the CDR3 DNA reads TGTGCCAGCAGTTTGGGGGGTAGTTTGAACACTGAAGCTTTCTTT.

This sequence joins TRBV2 and TRBJ2-3; unclear D gene. The V end lost 0 bases, the J end lost 0 bases, and 19 bases lay between the germline ends. CDR3 length: 19 amino acids. Germline CDR1 SNHLY, CDR2 FYNNEI. The CDR3 bases are TGTGCCAGCAGTGAAGCTGGACGAAGACTGGCCCCTAGCACAGATACGCAGTATTTT. This sequence encodes CASSEAGRRLAPSTDTQYF.

The rearrangement joins TRBV5-6 to TRBJ1-1; maybe TRBD1 (6 bases). CDR1 is SGHDT and CDR2 is YYEEEE in the germline V gene. The V end was cut by 2 bases, the J end by 11 bases, with 22 bases between. CDR3 length: 15 residues. The DNA for the CDR3 is TGTGCCAGCAGCTTCCCCTTAACAGGGAAGGGAAGGGCTTTCTTT. It codes for CASSFPLTGKGRAFF.

This chain joins TRBV2 and TRBJ2-4; D might be TRBD1 or TRBD2, each matching 5 bases. CDR1 is SNHLY and CDR2 is FYNNEI in the germline V gene. V lost 1 base, J lost 4 bases, and 17 bases lay in between. The CDR3 length is 17 residues. CDR3 nucleotides: TGTGCCAGCAGTGAAGTTGTTGGGACCCACCAAAAAAACATTCAGTACTTC. Protein product: CASSEVVGTHQKNIQYF.

This chain connects TRBV4-1 to TRBJ2-2; 9 bases fit TRBD2. CDR1 and CDR2 (germline): MGHRA, YSYEKL. The CDR3 has 16 amino acids. V trimming: 0 bases; J trimming: 5 bases; junction bases outside the gene matches: 4. CDR3 DNA: TGCGCCAGCAGCCAAGAATGGCGGGAGGGTACCGGGGAGCTGTTTTTT. This sequence encodes CASSQEWREGTGELFF.

This clonotype was found many times. The chain employs TRBV20-1 and TRBJ2-5; 7 nucleotides match TRBD1. The CDR3 is 13 amino acids. Germline V gives CDR1 DFQATT, CDR2 SNEGSKA (reference sequence). J lost 7 bases, V lost 5 bases, and 10 bases had no gene match. The CDR3: CSAPAQGVVTQYF. The CDR3 DNA sequence: TGCAGTGCTCCGGCCCAGGGGGTCGTGACCCAGTACTTC.

V gene TRBV10-2 combines with J gene TRBJ2-3; no clear D gene. The length of the CDR3 is 11 residues. The V end lost 8 bases, the J end lost 2 bases, and 5 bases lay between the germline ends. Germline V CDR1 and CDR2: WSHSY, SAAADI. For the CDR3, the DNA is TGCGCCAGCTTTCACACAGATACGCAGTATTTT. This translates into CASFHTDTQYF.

This chain uses TRBV24-1 with TRBJ1-2; no firm D call. The CDR3 extends over 14 amino acids. V was shortened by 4 bases and J by 2 bases, with 10 bases between the two germline ends. Germline CDR1 reads KGHDR; CDR2 reads SFDVKD. CDR3 in DNA: TGTGCCACCAGTGAACATGACCTGAACTATGGCTACACCTTC. This sequence encodes CATSEHDLNYGYTF.

The sample holds a few counts of this clonotype. This chain joins TRBV2 and TRBJ1-5; D not certain. The V end lost 7 bases, the J end lost 0 bases, and 7 bases lay between the germline ends. Germline-derived CDR1 and CDR2 are SNHLY and FYNNEI. The CDR3 contains 13 residues. The CDR3 sequence: CASMSDSNQPQHF. In DNA form, the CDR3 reads TGTGCCAGCATGTCGGATAGCAATCAGCCCCAGCATTTT.

This clonotype came up many times. The J gene is TRBJ2-7, the V gene TRBV2; perhaps TRBD1 as D (5 bases). Germline lookup yields CDR1 SNHLY and CDR2 FYNNEI. The CDR3 is 15 residues long. V lost 3 bases to trimming and J lost 1 base, with 13 bases between them. The DNA for the CDR3 is TGTGCCAGCAGTGACTCACAGGACCTTTCCTACGAGCAGTACTTC. Translating it yields CASSDSQDLSYEQYF.

At least ten counts were recorded for this clonotype. The V call is TRBV6-1, the J call TRBJ2-3; no reliable D call. Germline CDR1 MNHNS, CDR2 SASEGT. V was shortened by 2 bases and J by 3 bases, with 3 bases between the two germline ends. The CDR3 totals 12 residues. The chain's CDR3 is CASSERTDTQYF. CDR3 coding DNA: TGTGCCAGCAGTGAAAGGACAGATACGCAGTATTTT.

V usage is TRBV4-1 and J usage is TRBJ2-3; TRBD2 might be the D (6 bases). Germline V gives CDR1 MGHRA, CDR2 YSYEKL. CDR3 length: 15 amino acids. V lost 1 base and J lost 0, with 8 bases in between. This chain's CDR3 is CASSQVGGSTDTQYF. CDR3 nucleotide sequence: TGCGCCAGCAGCCAAGTCGGGGGAAGCACAGATACGCAGTATTTT.

The chain links TRBV19 to TRBJ2-1; 9 nucleotides match TRBD2. V lost 3 bases, J lost 8 bases, and 8 bases stayed unmatched. This CDR3 is built from 15 residues. Germline V gives CDR1 LNHDA, CDR2 SQIVND (reference sequence). The DNA of the CDR3 is TGTGCCAGTAGTATGGGTCTAGCGGGAAAGGATGAGCAGTTCTTC. It specifies CASSMGLAGKDEQFF. The full variable domain, its missing parts supplied by reference TRBV19 and TRBJ2-1, is DGGITQSPKYLFRKEGQNVTLSCEQNLNHDAMYWYRQDPGQGLRLIYYSQIVNDFQKGDIAEGYSVSREKKESFPLTVTSAQKNPTAFYLCASSMGLAGKDEQFFGPGTRLTVL.

This clonotype was recorded only once. CDR3 amino acids: CSDHGLLGYTF. For the CDR3, the DNA is TGCAGCGATCACGGCCTACTGGGCTACACCTTC. The rearrangement links TRBV29-1 to TRBJ1-2, with no clear D. The CDR3 runs to 11 residues. Trimming shortened V by 7 bases and J by 8 bases, and 14 bases separated the two germline ends. Germline CDR1 is SQVTM and CDR2 is ANQGSEA.

This chain joins TRBV6-1 and TRBJ1-1, with 7 positions matching TRBD1. The CDR3 consists of 13 residues. V lost 7 bases to trimming and J lost 7 bases; unmatched junction nucleotides: 9. Germline V lookup: CDR1 MNHNS, CDR2 SASEGT. In nucleotides, the CDR3 is TGTGCCAGCACCGGACAGGAGGAGGTTGAAGCTTTCTTT. Its translation: CASTGQEEVEAFF.

The chain couples TRBV7-9 to TRBJ1-2; 9 bases line up with TRBD1. The CDR3 is made up of 16 amino acids. The V gene end was trimmed by 2 bases and the J gene end by 0 bases; junction bases not matched to a gene: 4. Germline lookup yields CDR1 SEHNR and CDR2 FQNEAQ (reference sequence). CDR3 coding DNA: TGTGCCAGCAGCTTAAACCGGGACAGGGCTAACTATGGCTACACCTTC. Translated: CASSLNRDRANYGYTF. Drawing the rest from reference TRBV7-9 and TRBJ1-2, the complete variable domain is DTGVSQNPRHKITKRGQNVTFRCDPISEHNRLYWYRQTLGQGPEFLTYFQNEAQLEKSRLLSDRFSAERPKGSFSTLEIQRTEQGDSAMYLCASSLNRDRANYGYTFGSGTRLTVV.

In its sample, this clonotype was seen many times. The chain couples TRBV11-2 to TRBJ2-7; D not resolved. CDR1 is SGHAT, CDR2 FQNNGV, per germline. The CDR3 covers 13 residues. Trimming stripped 5 bases from V and 1 base from J, with 9 bases between. The CDR3 protein is CASSQLESYEQYF. The CDR3, as DNA: TGTGCCAGCAGCCAACTCGAGTCCTACGAGCAGTACTTC.